The rows below give T cell receptor beta chains drawn from one sample of a study of patients and donors after allogeneic stem cell transplantation. TCRdb analysed the RT-PCR reads with MiXCR anew, one entry per CDR3 protein. The sample carries about a million distinct CDR3 sequences, roughly 18% recorded once. The sample comprised blood, either unsorted or a sorted T cell fraction (not recorded which). The receptors were sampled from a human donor who was either an allogeneic HSCT recipient or a stem cell or donor lymphocyte infusion donor (not recorded which). It is not recorded whose cells these are; they may come from a transplant donor. The CDR3 runs from the conserved cysteine through the conserved F or W. The D gene is left open where the match is weak. The size field is filled for only some rows; it gives once, few, many or a size class.

clone_size j_call v_call d_call cdr3_aa cdr3_nt
NA TRBJ2-7 TRBV20-1 NA CSANGRVSQSYEQYF TGCAGTGCTAACGGGAGAGTTAGCCAATCCTACGAGCAGTACTTC
many TRBJ2-1 TRBV3-1 NA CASSQGEGYNEQFF TGTGCCAGCAGCCAAGGTGAAGGATACAATGAGCAGTTCTTC
NA TRBJ2-3 TRBV27 TRBD2 CASSFIAGGSTDTQYF TGTGCCAGCAGTTTTATAGCGGGGGGGAGCACAGATACGCAGTATTTT
few TRBJ1-5 TRBV24-1 NA CATSDLTAYQPQHF TGTGCCACCAGTGATTTGACAGCTTATCAGCCCCAGCATTTT
NA TRBJ1-3 TRBV2 NA CASSEEGMPGNTIYF TGTGCCAGCAGTGAAGAGGGGATGCCTGGAAACACCATATATTTT
NA TRBJ2-5 TRBV20-1 NA CSARRSGRTQETQYF TGCAGTGCTAGAAGAAGCGGGCGGACCCAAGAGACCCAGTACTTC
few TRBJ2-7 TRBV7-2 TRBD1 CASSTYRGVYEQYF TGTGCCAGCAGCACATACAGGGGGGTCTACGAGCAGTACTTC
NA TRBJ1-6 TRBV2 NA CASSRRPGSPLHF TGTGCCAGCAGTCGCCGACCAGGGTCACCCCTCCACTTT
NA TRBJ2-3 TRBV29-1 TRBD2 CSRGGPVTDTQYF TGCAGCCGGGGAGGGCCGGTTACAGATACGCAGTATTTT
few TRBJ2-3 TRBV7-9 NA CASSLNRRYPDTQYF TGTGCCAGCAGCTTGAACAGGCGGTACCCAGATACGCAGTATTTT
few TRBJ2-1 TRBV5-1 TRBD2 CASSLGTSGPQLGFF TGCGCCAGCAGCTTGGGGACTAGCGGGCCCCAGTTGGGGTTCTTC
NA TRBJ1-6 TRBV20-1 TRBD1 CSARARDRGNSPLHF TGCAGTGCTAGAGCCCGGGACAGGGGGAATTCACCCCTCCACTTT
NA TRBJ2-7 TRBV10-3 NA CAISEGEGDEQYF TGTGCCATCAGTGAGGGGGAGGGGGACGAGCAGTACTTC
few TRBJ2-2 TRBV5-1 NA CASSSLGPSTGELFF TGCGCCAGCAGCTCTTTAGGACCTAGCACCGGGGAGCTGTTTTTT
NA TRBJ1-2 TRBV4-3 NA CASSQETGATVYGYTF TGCGCCAGCAGCCAAGAGACAGGAGCTACGGTCTATGGCTACACCTTC
few TRBJ2-7 TRBV19 NA CASSTRGAPGEQYF TGTGCCAGTAGTACCCGGGGGGCCCCGGGAGAGCAGTACTTC
NA TRBJ1-6 TRBV5-1 NA CASSLAGTVFGSPLHF TGCGCCAGCAGCTTGGCCGGCACGGTCTTTGGGTCACCCCTCCACTTT
NA TRBJ2-3 TRBV6-5 NA CASSYQGGSTDTQYF TGTGCCAGCAGTTACCAGGGAGGAAGCACAGATACGCAGTATTTT
NA TRBJ2-6 TRBV5-1 NA CASRDSDSGANVLTF TGCGCCAGCAGGGACAGCGACTCTGGGGCCAACGTCCTGACTTTC
NA TRBJ2-5 TRBV4-2 TRBD2 CASSQEMGLAGVQETQYF TGTGCCAGCAGCCAAGAAATGGGACTAGCGGGGGTACAAGAGACCCAGTACTTC
NA TRBJ1-5 TRBV5-1 NA CASSLAGDTNQPQHF TGCGCCAGCAGCTTGGCCGGGGACACCAATCAGCCCCAGCATTTT
NA TRBJ1-2 TRBV7-2 TRBD1 CASSPRRGPYGYTF TGTGCCAGCAGCCCCCGCAGGGGGCCGTATGGCTACACCTTC
few TRBJ2-2 TRBV4-2 NA CASSPGYRFYTGELFF TGTGCCAGCAGCCCCGGGTACAGGTTTTACACCGGGGAGCTGTTTTTT
NA TRBJ1-2 TRBV28 NA CASSWTAIYGYTF TGTGCCAGCAGTTGGACAGCCATCTATGGCTACACCTTC
NA TRBJ2-1 TRBV27 NA CASSTPLGGRRIF TGTGCCAGCAGTACCCCTTTGGGGGGCCGGAGGATCTTC
NA TRBJ1-5 TRBV6-2/TRBV6-3 TRBD1 CASSYPGTGGNWNQPQHF TGTGCCAGCAGTTACCCCGGGACAGGGGGCAATTGGAATCAGCCCCAGCATTTT
NA TRBJ1-3 TRBV10-3 TRBD1 CATYRGNTIYF TGTGCCACCTACAGGGGGAACACCATATATTTT
few TRBJ2-1 TRBV6-2/TRBV6-3 NA CASSFGTEQFF TGTGCCAGCAGTTTTGGCACGGAGCAGTTCTTC
few TRBJ1-1 TRBV12-3/TRBV12-4 TRBD1 CASSADRSSNTEAFF TGTGCCAGCAGTGCGGACAGGTCCTCGAACACTGAAGCTTTCTTT
many TRBJ1-2 TRBV12-3/TRBV12-4 NA CASSFSNSYGYTF TGTGCCAGCAGTTTTAGTAACAGCTATGGCTACACCTTC
NA TRBJ2-1 TRBV25-1 TRBD2 CASSESLGGSGKYNEQFF TGTGCCAGCAGTGAATCCCTCGGGGGTAGCGGGAAGTACAATGAGCAGTTCTTC
NA TRBJ2-7 TRBV11-3 NA CASSLGAALGEQYF TGTGCCAGCAGCTTAGGGGCAGCGTTGGGCGAGCAGTACTTC
few TRBJ2-2 TRBV7-2 TRBD1 CASSLGDRFTGELFF TGTGCCAGCAGCTTAGGGGACAGATTCACCGGGGAGCTGTTTTTT
few TRBJ2-7 TRBV6-1 TRBD1 CASRKGQGIYEQYF TGTGCCAGCAGGAAGGGACAGGGAATCTACGAGCAGTACTTC
NA TRBJ2-7 TRBV24-1 NA CATSDFRDNSYEQYF TGTGCCACCAGTGATTTCCGGGATAACTCCTACGAGCAGTACTTC
NA TRBJ1-2 TRBV5-6 NA CASSSEDGTYGYTF TGTGCCAGCAGCTCGGAGGACGGAACCTATGGCTACACCTTC
NA TRBJ1-5 TRBV6-1 TRBD1 CASSRTGGRDQPQHF TGTGCCAGCAGTAGAACAGGGGGCCGGGATCAGCCCCAGCATTTT
NA TRBJ1-1 TRBV6-1 NA CASVAGLNTEAFF TGTGCCAGCGTCGCAGGGCTGAACACTGAAGCTTTCTTT
few TRBJ2-3 TRBV5-1 NA CASSLARGRTTDTQYF TGCGCCAGCAGCTTGGCGCGTGGGCGGACAACCGATACGCAGTATTTT
few TRBJ2-3 TRBV7-9 NA CASSLVQGSTDTQYF TGTGCCAGCAGCCTTGTCCAAGGGAGCACAGATACGCAGTATTTT